This passage covers 13 T cell receptor beta chains from one sample sequenced in a study of blood T cell repertoires in COVID-19. The protocol was immunoSEQ multiplex PCR, while the TCRdb copy is restricted to in-frame clones and leaves out a portion. The sample lists around 160,000 clones; 70% to 90% were seen once. The sample comprised PBMCs or T cells enriched from blood (not recorded which). The receptors stem from a woman in her 30s with acute COVID-19.

In this sample, this clone turned up a few times. The chain carries TRBV4-3 and TRBJ1-2, with 9 nucleotides matching TRBD1. The CDR3 loop spans 14 amino acids. The germline V gene has CDR1 LGHNA and CDR2 YSLEER. The junction had 6 bases not matched to a gene; V was cut back by 5 bases and J by 5 bases. This chain's CDR3 is CASSADRGWYGYTF. CDR3 bases: TGCGCCAGCAGCGCGGACAGGGGTTGGTATGGCTACACCTTC.

The V call is TRBV28, the J call TRBJ1-4, with 7 bases fitting TRBD1. This CDR3 region has 15 residues. Per germline, CDR1 MDHEN and CDR2 SYDVKM. With V trimmed by 10 bases and J by 8 bases, 16 bases remained unmatched. The CDR3 sequence is CATNGENTGEEKLFF. CDR3 bases: TGTGCCACCAATGGGGAGAACACAGGGGAAGAAAAACTGTTTTTT.

This chain connects TRBV25-1 to TRBJ2-7, with D unclear. The CDR3 has 13 amino acids. Trimming cost V 3 bases and J 2 bases, with 8 bases left between them. Germline V gene data show CDR1 as MGHDK and CDR2 as SYGVNS. As DNA, the CDR3 is TGTGCCAGCAGTGATTCTCCTCCCTACGAGCAGTACTTC. Encoded protein: CASSDSPPYEQYF.

The chain has TRBV28 and TRBJ1-5, with TRBD1 matching over 7 bases. The CDR3 has 21 residues. The J segment lost 1 base and the V segment lost 4 bases, leaving 22 bases of the junction unmatched. Germline CDR1 is MDHEN and CDR2 is SYDVKM. CDR3 DNA: TGTGCCAGCAGTTCGGTGCTATCGGGGCGACAGGGACTGCGGAGCAATCAGCCCCAGCATTTT. Residues: CASSSVLSGRQGLRSNQPQHF. The whole variable domain, filled in from reference TRBV28 and TRBJ1-5, reads DVKVTQSSRYLVKRTGEKVFLECVQDMDHENMFWYRQDPGLGLRLIYFSYDVKMKEKGDIPEGYSVSREKKERFSLILESASTNQTSMYLCASSSVLSGRQGLRSNQPQHFGDGTRLSIL.

CDR3 amino acids: CASSLANSPVYSNQPQHF. The CDR3 nucleotides are TGTGCCAGCAGCTTAGCGAACAGTCCCGTATATAGCAATCAGCCCCAGCATTTT. This sequence joins TRBV7-2 and TRBJ1-5; unclear D gene. This CDR3 region has 18 residues. The germline CDR1 and CDR2 sequences are SGHTA and FQGNSA. V lost 0 bases, J lost 0 bases, and 15 bases lay in between.

Only a few counts were recorded for this clone. V usage is TRBV25-1 and J usage is TRBJ1-2; perhaps TRBD1 as D (6 bases). V was shortened by 4 bases and J by 2 bases, with 11 bases between the two germline ends. There are 14 residues in the CDR3. CDR1 MGHDK and CDR2 SYGVNS come from the germline V gene. The CDR3 DNA sequence: TGTGCCAGCAGTGGTACAGGGATAAACTATGGCTACACCTTC. This codes for CASSGTGINYGYTF.

The chain links TRBV6-5 to TRBJ2-2; 14 bases agree with TRBD2. V was clipped by 2 bases and J by 5 bases; unmatched bases: 1. The CDR3 has 16 residues. Germline CDR1 MNHEY, CDR2 SVGAGI. This CDR3 is CASSYRLAGGTGELFF. The CDR3 nucleotides read TGTGCCAGCAGTTACAGACTAGCGGGAGGGACCGGGGAGCTGTTTTTT.

This clone occurred a few times. This rearrangement joins TRBV4-2 to TRBJ2-2; no definite D call. V lost 4 bases to trimming and J lost 7 bases, with 13 bases between them. CDR1 is LGHNA, CDR2 YNFKEQ, per germline. The CDR3 is 14 amino acids. CDR3 DNA sequence: TGTGCCAGCAGCCCTTCGCTCGAGGTCGGGGAGCTGTTTTTT. Its translation: CASSPSLEVGELFF.

This clone was detected only once. This chain joins TRBV9 and TRBJ1-4, with 9 nucleotides matching TRBD1. Germline CDR1 reads SGDLS; CDR2 reads YYNGEE. With V trimmed by 0 bases and J by 8 bases, 8 bases remained unmatched. This CDR3 contains 16 residues. This CDR3 reads CASSVEEGQGNEKLFF. CDR3 coding DNA: TGTGCCAGCAGCGTAGAAGAGGGACAGGGTAACGAAAAACTGTTTTTT.

V gene TRBV7-2 combines with J gene TRBJ1-3; unclear D gene. The V end lost 4 bases, the J end lost 0 bases, and 13 bases lay between the germline ends. The germline V gene has CDR1 SGHTA and CDR2 FQGNSA. The CDR3 contains 16 residues. CDR3 loop: CASSSEAGASGNTIYF. The CDR3 nucleotides read TGTGCCAGCAGCTCCGAAGCAGGTGCCTCTGGAAACACCATATATTTT. Filled out from reference TRBV7-2 and TRBJ1-3, the complete variable domain reads GAGVSQSPSNKVTEKGKDVELRCDPISGHTALYWYRQSLGQGLEFLIYFQGNSAPDKSGLPSDRFSAERTGGSVSTLTIQRTQQEDSAVYLCASSSEAGASGNTIYFGEGSWLTVV.

The CDR3: CASSPGHLKLGELFF. CDR3 sequence (DNA): TGTGCCAGTAGTCCGGGACACCTAAAACTCGGGGAGCTGTTTTTT. The genes are TRBV19 and TRBJ2-2, with TRBD1 as a possible D gene (6 bases). Trimming removed 5 bases at V and 7 bases at J, with 17 bases between. This CDR3 is built from 15 residues. Germline V gene sequence: CDR1 LNHDA, CDR2 SQIVND (reference sequence).

The chain is built from TRBV5-1 and TRBJ1-1; TRBD1 might be the D (6 bases). The CDR3 has 14 residues. The germline V gene has CDR1 SGHRS and CDR2 YFSETQ. V was trimmed by 0 bases and J by 0 bases, leaving 6 bases between them. The CDR3 DNA sequence: TGCGCCAGCAGCTTGGGACAGGTGAACACTGAAGCTTTCTTT. Amino acid sequence: CASSLGQVNTEAFF.

This sequence joins TRBV5-1 and TRBJ1-4; D gene unclear. The CDR3 length is 15 residues. CDR1 SGHRS and CDR2 YFSETQ come from the germline V gene. V dropped 4 bases and J dropped 8 bases, with 18 bases sitting between them. The CDR3 DNA follows: TGCGCCAGCAGCCCGAGGGCTCCAGGTACCGAAAAACTGTTTTTT. It encodes CASSPRAPGTEKLFF. The complete variable domain, with remaining parts taken from reference TRBV5-1 and TRBJ1-4, reads KAGVTQTPRYLIKTRGQQVTLSCSPISGHRSVSWYQQTPGQGLQFLFEYFSETQRNKGNFPGRFSGRQFSNSRSEMNVSTLELGDSALYLCASSPRAPGTEKLFFGSGTQLSVL.